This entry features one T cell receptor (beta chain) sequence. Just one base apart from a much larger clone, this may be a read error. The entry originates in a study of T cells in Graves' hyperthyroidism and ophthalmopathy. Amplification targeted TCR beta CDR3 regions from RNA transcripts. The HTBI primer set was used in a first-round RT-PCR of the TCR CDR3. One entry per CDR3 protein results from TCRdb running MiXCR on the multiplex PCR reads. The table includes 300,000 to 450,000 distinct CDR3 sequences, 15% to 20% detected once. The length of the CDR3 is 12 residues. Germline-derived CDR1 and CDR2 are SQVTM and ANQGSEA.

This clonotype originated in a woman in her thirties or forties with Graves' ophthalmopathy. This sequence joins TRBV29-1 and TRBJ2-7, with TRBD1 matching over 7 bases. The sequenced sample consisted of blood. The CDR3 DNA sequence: TGCAGCGTTAGGGACAGCTACTACGAGCGGTACTTC. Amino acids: CSVRDSYYERYF.